This is a list of T cell receptor beta chains from one sample in a study of post-analysis software for immune sequencing data. TCRdb analysed the PCR reads with MiXCR anew, one entry per CDR3 protein. This sample has roughly 650,000 distinct CDR3 sequences, with approximately 60% found just once. Sequenced: blood. The receptors derive from a girl aged 2-10 years with multiple sclerosis. Both conserved end residues are part of each CDR3. The D gene is left open where the match is weak. Rows give clone size only sometimes, using once, few, many, or a class for an expanded clone.

TRBV29-1	few	TRBJ2-3	-	TGCAGCGTTGAAAGAGGGACGGGGGCAGATACGCAGTATTTT	CSVERGTGADTQYF
TRBV6-5	once	TRBJ1-1	-	TGTGCCAGCAGCGAGGGACACACTGAAGCTTTCTTT	CASSEGHTEAFF
TRBV29-1	-	TRBJ2-7	-	TGCAGCGTTGGGGGTCGCTACGAGCAGTACTTC	CSVGGRYEQYF
TRBV20-1	few	TRBJ2-5	TRBD2	TGCAGTGCTAGAGATGAACTAGCGGGTACCCAAGAGACCCAGTACTTC	CSARDELAGTQETQYF
TRBV7-9	few	TRBJ2-7	-	TGTGCCAGCAGCTTAGCGATATCAGGCACCGATTCACCCTACGAGCAGTACTTC	CASSLAISGTDSPYEQYF
TRBV4-1	once	TRBJ1-1	TRBD1	TGCGCCAGCAGCCAAGTGGGACAGGGGGGTGAAGCTTTCTTT	CASSQVGQGGEAFF
TRBV5-5	once	TRBJ2-7	-	TGTGCCAGCAGCTGGACCCTGCGGGACGAGCAGTACTTC	CASSWTLRDEQYF
TRBV7-2	few	TRBJ1-6	TRBD1	TGTGCCAGCAGCCCGATACAGGGGGCAGGATCACCCCTCCACTTT	CASSPIQGAGSPLHF
TRBV5-1	-	TRBJ2-5	-	TGCGCCAGCAGCTTGGAGGCAGGGGTAGAGACCCAGTACTTC	CASSLEAGVETQYF
TRBV20-1	-	TRBJ2-1	-	TGCAGTGCTAGAGAGGACGGCCCGGGGCAGTTCTTC	CSAREDGPGQFF
TRBV4-2	-	TRBJ1-5	-	TGTGCCAGCAGCCAAGAGGGTGGCTTTAGCAATCAGCCCCAGCATTTT	CASSQEGGFSNQPQHF
TRBV5-5	-	TRBJ1-2	TRBD1	TGTGCCAGCAGCTTGTCGGACAGGGGGCGGGATGGCTACACCTTC	CASSLSDRGRDGYTF
TRBV6-2/TRBV6-3	-	TRBJ1-2	-	TGTGCCAGCAGTTCGGGACCGGACTATGGCTACACCTTC	CASSSGPDYGYTF
TRBV6-1	-	TRBJ2-5	-	TGTGCCAGCAGTGACAACCCGGGGCGGAGAGGTTCAAAGCAGTACTTC	CASSDNPGRRGSKQYF
TRBV14	-	TRBJ1-2	-	TGTGCCAGCAGCCACGTAGGGGCGAACCTCTATGGCTACACCTTC	CASSHVGANLYGYTF
TRBV6-6	-	TRBJ2-1	-	TGTGCCAGCAGTTCAGACAGGTCCAGAGGGCAGTTCTTC	CASSSDRSRGQFF
TRBV5-1	-	TRBJ2-1	TRBD1	TGCGCCAGCAGCTTCGGGACAGGGAATCGGAATGAGCAGTTCTTC	CASSFGTGNRNEQFF
TRBV29-1	-	TRBJ1-2	-	TGCAGCGTTGAAGAGCAAAGGAGGTTCGACGGCTACACCTTC	CSVEEQRRFDGYTF
TRBV5-1	few	TRBJ2-1	-	TGCGCCAGCAGCTTTGCCGGGAGACCCTACAATGAGCAGTTCTTC	CASSFAGRPYNEQFF
TRBV2	few	TRBJ2-6	-	TGTGCCAGCAGTGCCAGGACTGGGGCCAACGTCCTGACTTTC	CASSARTGANVLTF
TRBV27	-	TRBJ2-1	-	TGTGCCAGCAGTTTATTTCGAGGGGCCCTTTACAATGAGCAGTTCTTC	CASSLFRGALYNEQFF
TRBV20-1	-	TRBJ2-5	TRBD2	TGCAGTGCTAGACACGGCGGGAGGCCTAGCGGGGGGGCCGGAGAGACCCAGTACTTC	CSARHGGRPSGGAGETQYF
TRBV6-4	-	TRBJ2-3	-	TGTGCCAGCAGTGAAAGGCTGGGGCGCACAGATACGCAGTATTTT	CASSERLGRTDTQYF
TRBV10-3	-	TRBJ2-1	-	TGTGCCATCAGTGAGTCCAAACAACTAAACTCCTACAATGAGCAGTTCTTC	CAISESKQLNSYNEQFF
TRBV7-2	once	TRBJ2-4	-	TGTGCCAGCAGCTTAGGTGGGGCGGGCAAAAACATTCAGTACTTC	CASSLGGAGKNIQYF
TRBV20-1	-	TRBJ2-1	TRBD2	TGCAGTACTAGAGCTATACTAGCGGGAGAGTACAATGAGCAGTTCTTC	CSTRAILAGEYNEQFF
TRBV11-2	few	TRBJ2-7	-	TGTGCCAGCAGCTTATTGTTGGGATTCGGGACGGAGCAGTACTTC	CASSLLLGFGTEQYF
TRBV6-2/TRBV6-3	-	TRBJ1-1	-	TGTGCCAGCAGTGCCGAGGGAAAAGTCACTGAAGCTTTCTTT	CASSAEGKVTEAFF
TRBV7-9	-	TRBJ2-7	TRBD1	TGTGCCAGCAGCCAAGACAGGGGCTTAATCTACGAGCAGTACTTC	CASSQDRGLIYEQYF
TRBV4-3	-	TRBJ2-3	-	TGCGCCAGCAGTCCCTCGGGACCTCAATGGTGGTATTTT	CASSPSGPQWWYF
TRBV4-3	-	TRBJ2-2	TRBD1	TGCGCCAGCAGCCAACGGACAGGGGCCAACACCGGGGAGCTGTTTTTT	CASSQRTGANTGELFF
TRBV6-5	few	TRBJ1-1	-	TGTGCCAGCAGTTACGATCTGGGGACGGGCACTGAAGCTTTCTTT	CASSYDLGTGTEAFF
TRBV7-6	once	TRBJ2-7	TRBD1	TGTGCCAGCAGCTTAGGTCGGGACAGGTCCTACGAGCAGTACTTC	CASSLGRDRSYEQYF
TRBV20-1	-	TRBJ1-1	-	TGCAGTGCTAGGAGTCAGTTTAGCACTGAAGCTTTCTTT	CSARSQFSTEAFF
TRBV5-6	-	TRBJ2-7	-	TGTGCCAGCAGCTTCCGCCCCTACGAGCAGTACTTC	CASSFRPYEQYF
TRBV15	few	TRBJ2-1	TRBD2	TGTGCCACCAGCATCGGCAGGGACTACGAGGGAGATGAGCAGTTCTTC	CATSIGRDYEGDEQFF